This T cell receptor (beta chain) was identified during a study of CD8 T cells in ankylosing spondylitis. Study-level results: A motif of eight or nine highly homologous TCR beta variants was seen as apparently characteristic of ankylosing spondylitis blood. Peripheral blood samples showed relatively rare disease-linked clones, and these clones were CD8+. In reactive arthritis synovial fluid and blood, some motif variants had been reported before.

This clonotype has more than one count but fewer than ten. Its antigen is as yet unknown. At one end the junction does not follow the germline gene, possibly because of a read error. TCR beta libraries were made by quantitative 5'-RACE with molecular barcodes. TCRdb ran MiXCR on the 5' RACE reads and lists one entry per CDR3 protein. The sample lists 200,000 to 250,000 distinct CDR3 sequences; roughly a tenth were seen once. The CDR3 length is 12 residues. Per the germline V gene, CDR1 is SGHTA and CDR2 is FQGNSA. This receptor was obtained from a male donor with ankylosing spondylitis or in good health (not recorded which). The sequenced sample consisted of blood, either unsorted or a sorted T cell fraction (not recorded which). The rearrangement uses TRBV7-2 and TRBJ2-7; 12 nucleotides match TRBD2. This chain's CDR3 is CASSITSGGRRF. CDR3 sequence (DNA): TGTGCCAGCAGCATAACTAGCGGGGGGCGCCGCTTC.